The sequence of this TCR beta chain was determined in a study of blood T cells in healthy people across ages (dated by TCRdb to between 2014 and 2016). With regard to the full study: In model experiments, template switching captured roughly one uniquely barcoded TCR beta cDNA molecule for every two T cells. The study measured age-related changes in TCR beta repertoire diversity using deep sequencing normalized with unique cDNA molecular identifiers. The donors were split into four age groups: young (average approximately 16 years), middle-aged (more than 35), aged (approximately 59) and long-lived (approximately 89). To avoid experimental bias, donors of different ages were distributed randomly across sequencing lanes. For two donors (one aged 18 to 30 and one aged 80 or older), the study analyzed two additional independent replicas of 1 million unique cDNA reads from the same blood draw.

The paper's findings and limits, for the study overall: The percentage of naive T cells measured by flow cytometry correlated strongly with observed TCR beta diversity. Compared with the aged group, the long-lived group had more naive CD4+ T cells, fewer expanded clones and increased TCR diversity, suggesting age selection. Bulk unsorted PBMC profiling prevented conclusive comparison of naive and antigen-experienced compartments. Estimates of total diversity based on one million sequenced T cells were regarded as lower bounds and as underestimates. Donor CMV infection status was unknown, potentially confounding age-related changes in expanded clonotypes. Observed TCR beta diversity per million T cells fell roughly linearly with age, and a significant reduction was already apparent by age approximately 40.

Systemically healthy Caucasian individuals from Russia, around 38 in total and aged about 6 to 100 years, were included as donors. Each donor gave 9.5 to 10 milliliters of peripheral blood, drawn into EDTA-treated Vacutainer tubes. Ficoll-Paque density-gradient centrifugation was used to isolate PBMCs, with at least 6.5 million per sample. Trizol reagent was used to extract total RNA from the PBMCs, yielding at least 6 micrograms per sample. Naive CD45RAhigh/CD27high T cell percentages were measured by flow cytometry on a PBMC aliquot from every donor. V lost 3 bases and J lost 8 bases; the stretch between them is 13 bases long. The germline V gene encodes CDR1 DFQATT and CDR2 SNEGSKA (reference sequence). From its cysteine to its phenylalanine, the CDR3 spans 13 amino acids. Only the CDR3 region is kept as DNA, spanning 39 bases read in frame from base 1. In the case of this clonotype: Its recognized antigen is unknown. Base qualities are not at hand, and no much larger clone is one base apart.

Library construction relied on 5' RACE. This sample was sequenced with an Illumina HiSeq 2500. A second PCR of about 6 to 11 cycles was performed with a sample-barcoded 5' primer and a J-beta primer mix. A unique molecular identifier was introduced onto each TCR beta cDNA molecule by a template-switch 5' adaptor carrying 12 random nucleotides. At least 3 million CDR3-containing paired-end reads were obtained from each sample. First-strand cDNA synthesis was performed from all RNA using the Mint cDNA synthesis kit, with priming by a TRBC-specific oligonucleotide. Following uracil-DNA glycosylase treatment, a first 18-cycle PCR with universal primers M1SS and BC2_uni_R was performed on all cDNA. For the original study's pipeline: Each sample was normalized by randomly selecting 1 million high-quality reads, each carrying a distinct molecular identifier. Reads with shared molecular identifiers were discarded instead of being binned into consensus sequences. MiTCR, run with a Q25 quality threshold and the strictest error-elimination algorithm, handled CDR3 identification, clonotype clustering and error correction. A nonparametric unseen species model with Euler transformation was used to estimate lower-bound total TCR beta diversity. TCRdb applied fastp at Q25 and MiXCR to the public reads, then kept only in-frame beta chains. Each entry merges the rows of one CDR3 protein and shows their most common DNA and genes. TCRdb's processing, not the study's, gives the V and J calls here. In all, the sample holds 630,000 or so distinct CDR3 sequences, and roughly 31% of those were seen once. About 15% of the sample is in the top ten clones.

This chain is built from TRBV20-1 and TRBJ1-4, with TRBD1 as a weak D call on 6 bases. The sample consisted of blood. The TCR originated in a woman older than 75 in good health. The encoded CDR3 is CSASGRGGEKLFF. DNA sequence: TGCAGTGCTAGCGGCAGGGGTGGAGAAAAACTGTTTTTT.